The text below deals with one T cell receptor beta chain. The sample originates from a study of sequential checkpoint blockade in melanoma. The wider study: After nivolumab or ipilimumab alone, roughly 20 patients had week-13 rebiopsies.

The CDR3 contains 14 residues. V trimming: 6 bases; J trimming: 1 base; junction bases outside the gene matches: 4. Per the germline V gene, CDR1 is KGHSH and CDR2 is LQKENI. Sequencing was performed with immunoSEQ multiplex PCR; in TCRdb, only in-frame clones are kept and a portion is missing. The sample holds roughly 4,000 clones, about a quarter seen once. Treatment given: randomized to nivolumab then ipilimumab (arm A) or the reverse (arm B). The TCR comes from a human donor with melanoma. The V gene is TRBV18, the J gene TRBJ1-1; the match to TRBD1 covers 8 bases. The sequences come from tumor tissue (inferred from file names), collected from a patient given nivolumab and ipilimumab in sequence. DNA for the CDR3: TGTGCCAGCTCCGTAGGGACAGGGAACACTGAAGCTTTCTTT. Its translation: CASSVGTGNTEAFF.